This T cell receptor beta chain emerged from a study of T cells in Graves' hyperthyroidism and ophthalmopathy. This clonotype was observed at least ten times. RNA transcripts were the template for amplifying TCR beta CDR3 regions. During a first-round RT-PCR of the TCR CDR3, the HTBI primer set was used. TCRdb used MiXCR to reprocess the multiplex PCR reads, holding one entry per CDR3 protein. The data show 500,000 to 700,000 distinct CDR3 sequences, around 17% seen once. The sequence was obtained from a woman between 18 and 30 years old with Graves' hyperthyroidism. Specimen: blood.

CDR3 coding DNA: TGTGCCAGCTCACCACCTGCGGGGGATACGCAGTATTTT. Its protein product is CASSPPAGDTQYF. The chain recombines TRBV18 with TRBJ2-3, with D maybe TRBD2 (6 bases). V was clipped by 0 bases and J by 6 bases, with 7 bases between them. CDR1 and CDR2 from the germline V gene are KGHSH and LQKENI. The CDR3 length is 13 residues.